The clone carrying this T cell receptor (beta chain) turned up a few times. Its target is unknown. Notes on the study in general: The larger-cohort validation was restricted to a single TCR beta V-J rearrangement rather than whole repertoires.

Looked up from germline, CDR1 is SGHTA and CDR2 is FQGTGA. The CDR3 is 15 amino acids. The trim removed 2 bases at V and 4 bases at J, leaving 8 bases unmatched. Each CDR3 protein gets one entry after TCRdb re-called the 5' RACE reads with MiXCR. The sample yields roughly 44,000 distinct CDR3 sequences, less than 30% seen once. Sequencing was carried out using memory CD4+ T cells sorted from a lymph node. Regarding subset: memory CD4+ T cells, CD4+CD45RO+CD25-. The chain is built from TRBV7-3 and TRBJ2-7; 7 bases match TRBD2. The TCR comes from a female donor with breast cancer. The CDR3 region has the DNA TGTGCCAGCAGCTTAGGCGGGAGCGGTGTATACGAGCAGTACTTC. Protein sequence: CASSLGGSGVYEQYF.